A selection of T cell receptor beta chains follows, all from one sample in a study of cytomegalovirus exposure and HLA in healthy donors. The assay was immunoSEQ multiplex PCR, and TCRdb's table has in-frame clones only and misses some. The sample has fewer than 200,000 clones, 55% to 75% seen once. The sample comprised PBMCs. The receptor source for this set is a human donor in good health. The CDR3 runs from the conserved cysteine through the conserved F or W. D genes are given only for firm matches.

>TRBV4-3|16|TRBD1
CASSQGQGLRTGELFF
>TRBV6-6|15|TRBD1
CASAPPGQTYQPQHF
>TRBV9|14|TRBD1
CASSTGTGGYEQYF
>TRBV5-4|17|-
CASSSLEDSALNYGYTF
>TRBV7-6|16|TRBD2
CASSWQAGEPTDTQYF
>TRBV5-5|16|-
CASSWDDRSPSYEQYF
>TRBV13|15|TRBD1
CASSYGTGSRNEQFF
>TRBV29-1|13|TRBD1
CSVWGTGGEKLFF
>TRBV7-9|14|-
CASRGFAANEKLFF
>TRBV4-1|15|-
CASSQRDNANEKLFF
>TRBV19|13|-
CASSKGVEETQYF
>TRBV6-1|17|-
CASSALFQGLTYRGQYF
>TRBV18|16|TRBD1
CASALSGTVSSGELFF
>TRBV6-5|14|TRBD1
CASRVQGALYEQYF
>TRBV19|15|-
CASSITDTRLEKLFF
>TRBV5-4|16|-
CASTKRTGSSGNTIYF
>TRBV7-9|14|-
CASSLTAFDSPLHF
>TRBV5-1|16|-
CASSLFAQGNTGELFF
>TRBV7-9|14|TRBD1
CASSLGTGFSGYTF
>TRBV11-3|13|-
CASSLGDYTEAFF
>TRBV15|19|-
CATSRTGGLAGGNTGELFF
>TRBV5-6|14|TRBD1
CASSGTGGEYGYTF
>TRBV5-4|12|-
CATQRGGTEAFF
>TRBV6-1|14|-
CAITDSSYNSPLHF
>TRBV6-1|15|-
CASSELTGSNSPLHF